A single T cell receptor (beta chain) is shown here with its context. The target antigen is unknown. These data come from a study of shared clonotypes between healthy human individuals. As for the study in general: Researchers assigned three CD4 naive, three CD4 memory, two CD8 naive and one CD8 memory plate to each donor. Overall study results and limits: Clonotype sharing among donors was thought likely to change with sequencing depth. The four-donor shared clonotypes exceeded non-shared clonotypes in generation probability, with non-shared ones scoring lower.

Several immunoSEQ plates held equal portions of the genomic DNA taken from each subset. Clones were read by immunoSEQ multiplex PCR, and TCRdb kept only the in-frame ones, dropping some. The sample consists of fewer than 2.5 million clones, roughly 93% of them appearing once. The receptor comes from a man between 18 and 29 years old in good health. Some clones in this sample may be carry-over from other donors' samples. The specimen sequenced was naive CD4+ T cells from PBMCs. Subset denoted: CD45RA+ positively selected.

The CDR3 region has the DNA TGTGCCAGCAGTAGGAGGGGCCCGTCCCACGAGCAGTACTTC. This translates into CASSRRGPSHEQYF. This rearrangement joins TRBV6-5 to TRBJ2-7, with D possibly being TRBD2 (6 bases). The V gene's germline CDR1 is MNHEY and CDR2 SVGAGI. Trimming shortened V by 5 bases and J by 5 bases, and 16 bases separated the two germline ends. This CDR3 region has 14 residues.